The next 7 T cell receptor beta chains were all read from a single sample in a study of T cell responses to AZD1222 COVID-19 vaccine. Clones were read by immunoSEQ multiplex PCR, and TCRdb kept only the in-frame ones, dropping some. The table includes some 120,000 clones, over 70% detected once. The sample was peripheral blood, taken on day 0 of AZD1222 vaccination. Receptors were obtained from an adult in good health.

The chain is built from TRBV10-2 and TRBJ2-7; maybe TRBD2 (5 bases). The CDR3 contains 14 residues. Germline-derived CDR1 and CDR2 are WSHSY and SAAADI. V dropped 1 base and J dropped 5 bases, with 12 bases sitting between them. The CDR3 loop reads CASSEYRLAHEQYF. As DNA, the CDR3 is TGCGCCAGCAGTGAGTATCGGCTAGCCCACGAGCAGTACTTC.

The chain carries TRBV28 and TRBJ1-2, with a possible D match to TRBD1 (6 bases). V dropped 6 bases and J dropped 4 bases, with 12 bases sitting between them. CDR1 MDHEN and CDR2 SYDVKM come from the germline V gene. The CDR3 totals 13 residues. The CDR3 DNA is TGTGCCAGCAGACCGGACAGCCGCTATGGCTACACCTTC. Its translation: CASRPDSRYGYTF.

V and J are TRBV7-2 and TRBJ2-7, with unresolved D. V lost 5 bases and J lost 4, with 6 bases in between. The CDR3 runs 11 residues. The germline V gene encodes CDR1 SGHTA and CDR2 FQGNSA. Here the CDR3 reads CASSDRYEQYF. The DNA for the CDR3 is TGTGCCAGCAGCGACCGGTACGAGCAGTACTTC.

The chain couples TRBV7-2 to TRBJ1-2; weak D call: TRBD1 (5 bases). V was trimmed by 5 bases and J by 8 bases, leaving 15 bases between them. The CDR3 length is 13 residues. Per germline, CDR1 SGHTA and CDR2 FQGNSA. CDR3 nucleotides: TGTGCCAGCAGCCCGGGACTCCTAGGGGGCTACACCTTC. Translating gives CASSPGLLGGYTF.

CDR3 region: CASSLEPSSGVYNEQFF. For the CDR3, the DNA is TGTGCCAGCAGCTTAGAACCTTCTAGCGGGGTATACAATGAGCAGTTCTTC. The chain uses TRBV11-3 and TRBJ2-1; 9 nucleotides match TRBD2. V lost 0 bases and J lost 4; bases outside the gene matches: 7. The CDR3 is made up of 17 amino acids. Germline loops: CDR1 SGHNT, CDR2 YENEEA. Supplemented by reference TRBV11-3 and TRBJ2-1, the full variable domain reads EAGVVQSPRYKIIEKKQPVAFWCNPISGHNTLYWYLQNLGQGPELLIRYENEEAVDDSQLPKDRFSAERLKGVDSTLKIQPAELGDSAVYLCASSLEPSSGVYNEQFFGPGTRLTVL.

A remark on this clone: This same CDR3 is encoded by further DNA sequences in the sample. The chain has TRBV5-1 and TRBJ2-5; D remains unclear. Germline assignment: CDR1 SGHRS and CDR2 YFSETQ. V was shortened by 0 bases and J by 5 bases, with 5 bases between the two germline ends. This CDR3 contains 12 residues. The CDR3 reads CASSLAGETQYF. The CDR3 region has the DNA TGCGCCAGCAGCTTGGCCGGCGAGACCCAGTACTTC.

The chain carries TRBV11-3 and TRBJ1-1; 8 bases agree with TRBD1. The CDR3 runs 12 residues. V shed 5 bases and J 10 bases; nucleotides not matched to a gene: 6. Germline V CDR1 and CDR2: SGHNT, YENEEA. In DNA form, the CDR3 reads TGTGCCAGCAGCCCCTCAGGGACAGGAGCTTTCTTT. The encoded protein is CASSPSGTGAFF.